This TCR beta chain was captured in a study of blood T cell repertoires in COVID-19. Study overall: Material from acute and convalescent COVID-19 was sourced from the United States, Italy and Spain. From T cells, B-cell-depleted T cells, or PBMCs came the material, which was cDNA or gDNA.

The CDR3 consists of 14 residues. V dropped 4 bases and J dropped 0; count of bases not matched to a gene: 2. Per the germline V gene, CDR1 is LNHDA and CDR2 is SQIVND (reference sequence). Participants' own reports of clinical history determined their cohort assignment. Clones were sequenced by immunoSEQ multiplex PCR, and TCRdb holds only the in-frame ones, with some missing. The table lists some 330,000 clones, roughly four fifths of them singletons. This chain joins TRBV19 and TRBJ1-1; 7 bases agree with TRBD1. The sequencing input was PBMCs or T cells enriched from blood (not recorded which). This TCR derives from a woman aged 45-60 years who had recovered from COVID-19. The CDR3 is CASSRGQMNTEAFF. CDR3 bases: TGTGCCAGTAGTAGGGGACAGATGAACACTGAAGCTTTCTTT.